The TCR beta chain under discussion was sequenced for a study of naive and memory T cell subsets. This clonotype was seen more than once but under ten times. The antigen is unknown. Both TRBC1 and TRBC2 were covered by a beta constant-region primer of two equimolar oligonucleotides. Nested alpha and beta constant-region primers with the SP2 primer drove four PCR rounds on ligated cDNA. Using its own MiXCR run on the UMI-ligation and nested PCR reads, TCRdb lists one record per CDR3 protein. The table lists 150,000 or so distinct CDR3 sequences, roughly 20% of them singletons. Study results and caveats: Possibly reflecting memory cells re-expressing CD45RA, a few larger clonotypes occurred in naive repertoires, especially CD8. A clonotype means one alpha or beta sequence, not an alpha/beta pair.

The ends lost 7 bases at V and 0 bases at J; junction bases unmatched: 6. The CDR3 is 15 residues long. J is TRBJ2-1 and V is TRBV12-3 or TRBV12-4, with 7 bases fitting TRBD1. The sample consisted of naive CD4+ T cells from blood. The TCR sequence derives from a human donor in good health. The CDR3 DNA reads TGTGCCAGCAAAGTACAGGGGCCCTCCTACAATGAGCAGTTCTTC. It specifies CASKVQGPSYNEQFF.